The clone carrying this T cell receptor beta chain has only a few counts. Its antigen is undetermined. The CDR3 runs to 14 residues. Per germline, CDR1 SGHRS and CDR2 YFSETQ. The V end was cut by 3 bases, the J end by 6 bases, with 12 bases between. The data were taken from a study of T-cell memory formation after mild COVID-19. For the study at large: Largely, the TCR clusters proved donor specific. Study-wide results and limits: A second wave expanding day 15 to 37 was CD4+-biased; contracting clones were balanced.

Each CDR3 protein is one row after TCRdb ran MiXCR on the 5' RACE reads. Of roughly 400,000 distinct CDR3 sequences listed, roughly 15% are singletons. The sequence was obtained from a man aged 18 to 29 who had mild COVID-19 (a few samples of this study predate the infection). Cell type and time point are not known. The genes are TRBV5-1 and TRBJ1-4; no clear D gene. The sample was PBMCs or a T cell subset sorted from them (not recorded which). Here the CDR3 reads CASSSERRDEKLFF. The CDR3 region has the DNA TGCGCCAGCAGCTCGGAGAGACGGGATGAAAAACTGTTTTTT.